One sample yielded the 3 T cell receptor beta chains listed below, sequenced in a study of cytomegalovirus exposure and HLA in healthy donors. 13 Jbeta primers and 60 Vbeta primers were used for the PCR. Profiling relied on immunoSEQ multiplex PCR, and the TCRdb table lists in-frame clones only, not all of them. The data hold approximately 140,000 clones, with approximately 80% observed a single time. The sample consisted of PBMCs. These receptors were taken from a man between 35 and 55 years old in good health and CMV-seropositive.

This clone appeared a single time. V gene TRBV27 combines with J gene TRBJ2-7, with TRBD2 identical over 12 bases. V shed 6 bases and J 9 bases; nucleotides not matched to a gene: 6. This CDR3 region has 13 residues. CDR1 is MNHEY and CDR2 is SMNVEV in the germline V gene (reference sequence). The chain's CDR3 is CASSPTSGSSQYF. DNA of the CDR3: TGTGCCAGCAGCCCGACTAGCGGGAGCTCGCAGTACTTC.

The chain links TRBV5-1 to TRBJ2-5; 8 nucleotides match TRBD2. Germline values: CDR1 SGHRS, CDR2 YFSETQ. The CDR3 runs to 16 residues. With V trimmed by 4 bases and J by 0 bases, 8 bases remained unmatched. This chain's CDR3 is CASSPIAGRYQETQYF. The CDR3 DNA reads TGCGCCAGCAGCCCTATAGCGGGACGGTACCAAGAGACCCAGTACTTC. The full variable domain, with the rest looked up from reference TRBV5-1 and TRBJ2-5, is KAGVTQTPRYLIKTRGQQVTLSCSPISGHRSVSWYQQTPGQGLQFLFEYFSETQRNKGNFPGRFSGRQFSNSRSEMNVSTLELGDSALYLCASSPIAGRYQETQYFGPGTRLLVL.

For the CDR3, the DNA is TGCGCCAGCAGCCAAGGAGGGACAGCAGATACGCAGTATTTT. Its translation: CASSQGGTADTQYF. V usage is TRBV4-1 and J usage is TRBJ2-3, with TRBD1 matching 7 bases. J was trimmed by 4 bases and V by 1 base; bases with no gene match: 2. The V gene's germline CDR1 is MGHRA and CDR2 YSYEKL. CDR3 size: 14 residues.